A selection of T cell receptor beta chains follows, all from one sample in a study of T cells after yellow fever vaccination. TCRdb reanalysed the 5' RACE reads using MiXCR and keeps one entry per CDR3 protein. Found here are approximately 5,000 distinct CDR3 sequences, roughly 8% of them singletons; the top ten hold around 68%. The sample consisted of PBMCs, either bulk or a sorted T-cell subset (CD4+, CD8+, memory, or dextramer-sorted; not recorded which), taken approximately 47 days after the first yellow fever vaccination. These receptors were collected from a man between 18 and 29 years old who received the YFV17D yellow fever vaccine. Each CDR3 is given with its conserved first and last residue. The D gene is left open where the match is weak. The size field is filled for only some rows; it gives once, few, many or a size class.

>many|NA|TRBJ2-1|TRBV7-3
TGTGCCAGCAGCTTAATGGCAGATCCGGCCAATGAGCAGTTCTTC
CASSLMADPANEQFF
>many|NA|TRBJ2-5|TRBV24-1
TGTGCCACCAGTTCTGGACAGTCTCGAGAGACCCAGTACTTC
CATSSGQSRETQYF
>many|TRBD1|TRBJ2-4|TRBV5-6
TGTGCCAGCAGCCCTCTTTTTGGGGACAGTCGAAACATTCAGTACTTC
CASSPLFGDSRNIQYF
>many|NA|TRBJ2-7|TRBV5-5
TGTGCCAGCAGCTTGTCTGGGATAGGTGAGCAGTACTTC
CASSLSGIGEQYF
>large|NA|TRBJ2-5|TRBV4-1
TGCGCCAGCAGCCAAGGCGCCGGGATCACACAAGAGACCCAGTACTTC
CASSQGAGITQETQYF
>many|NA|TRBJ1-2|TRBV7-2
TGTGCCAGCAGCCCCCTGGGGACTATTAACTATGGCTACACCTTC
CASSPLGTINYGYTF
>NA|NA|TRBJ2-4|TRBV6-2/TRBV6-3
TGTGCCAGCAGTTATGACCCCTCGGGAGAATTAGCCAAAAACATTCAGTACTTC
CASSYDPSGELAKNIQYF
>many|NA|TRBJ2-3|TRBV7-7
TGTGCCAGCAGCTTAGACTCCCCTCCGGATACGCAGTATTTT
CASSLDSPPDTQYF
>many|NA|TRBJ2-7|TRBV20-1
TGCAGTGCTACGGGGGGCCCTACCGGGCAGTACTTC
CSATGGPTGQYF
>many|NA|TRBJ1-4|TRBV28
TGTGCCAGCAGTTCCCCCCGGAGGGGGGGCCCTGAAAAACTGTTTTTT
CASSSPRRGGPEKLFF
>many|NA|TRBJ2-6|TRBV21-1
TGTGCCAGCAGCGCTTGGGACAGCCACACACTCTCTGGGGCCAACGTCCTGACTTTC
CASSAWDSHTLSGANVLTF
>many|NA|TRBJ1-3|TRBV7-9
TGTGCCAGCAGCTCCCCCCGCGGGGTGTACGGAAACACCATATATTTT
CASSSPRGVYGNTIYF
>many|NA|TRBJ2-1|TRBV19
TGTGCCAGTAGTATCCAACTACATATTCCGTATGAGCAGTTCTTC
CASSIQLHIPYEQFF
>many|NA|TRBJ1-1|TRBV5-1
TGCGCCAGCAGCTGGAGGGGGGGGAACACTGAAGCTTTCTTT
CASSWRGGNTEAFF
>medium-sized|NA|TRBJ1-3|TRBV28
TGTGCCAGCAGTCCCCGCTTCTATCAAGGGGCTGGAAACACCATATATTTT
CASSPRFYQGAGNTIYF
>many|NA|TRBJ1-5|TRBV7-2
TGTGCCAGCAGCTCGGCCCTGGAAGGTAATCAGCCCCAGCATTTT
CASSSALEGNQPQHF
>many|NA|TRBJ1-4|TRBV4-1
TGCGCCAGCAGCCAAGGACAGACTTTAATGGGGAAACTGTTTTTT
CASSQGQTLMGKLFF
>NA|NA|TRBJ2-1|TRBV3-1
TGTGCCTGCACCCAGACCCTGACAGTGTACAATGAGCAGTTCTTC
CACTQTLTVYNEQFF
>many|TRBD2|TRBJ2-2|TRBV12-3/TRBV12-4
TGTGCCAGCAGTATAGCGGGGAGAATACCCGGGGAGCTGTTTTTT
CASSIAGRIPGELFF
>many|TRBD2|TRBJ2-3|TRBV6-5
TGTGCCAGCAGTACCCCCGGGCCCCTAGCGGGGGACACAGATACGCAGTATTTT
CASSTPGPLAGDTDTQYF
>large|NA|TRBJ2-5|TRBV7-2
TGTGCCAGCAGCTTATGGGATACTGGCCCCCTAGAGACCCAGTACTTC
CASSLWDTGPLETQYF
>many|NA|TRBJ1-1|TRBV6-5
TGTGCCAGCAGGAACCCACGGCTCGAAGCTTTCTTT
CASRNPRLEAFF
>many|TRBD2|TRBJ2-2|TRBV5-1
TGCGCCAGCAGCTTGGGGGGACTAGTCTGGAACACCGGGGAGCTGTTTTTT
CASSLGGLVWNTGELFF
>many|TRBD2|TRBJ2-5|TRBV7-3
TGTGCCAGCAGCTTAAGGTCATTCAACCTGGCGGGGGGGCCCGTACAACAAGAGACCCAGTACTTC
CASSLRSFNLAGGPVQQETQYF
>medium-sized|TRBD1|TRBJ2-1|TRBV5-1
TGCGCCAGCAGCTTGGCCGAGGGACAGTTAGGGAATGAGCAGTTCTTC
CASSLAEGQLGNEQFF
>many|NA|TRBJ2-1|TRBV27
TGTGCCAGCAGTCCTTCTAGAGGGGGGCTAGGGACCTACAATGAGCAGTTCTTC
CASSPSRGGLGTYNEQFF
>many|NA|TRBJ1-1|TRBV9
TGTGCCAGCAGCGTAGTTTCAGGGTCCACTGAAGCTTTCTTT
CASSVVSGSTEAFF
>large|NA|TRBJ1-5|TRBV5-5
TGTGCCAGCAGCTTATACCGGGACTCCCCCAGGCCCCAGCATTTT
CASSLYRDSPRPQHF
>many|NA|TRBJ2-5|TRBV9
TGTGCCAGCAGCGTAGATGGTACGGGCCGTCCAGAGACCCAGTACTTC
CASSVDGTGRPETQYF
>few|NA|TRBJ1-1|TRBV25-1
TGTGCCAGCAGTGAGCTCAGTAACACTGAAGCTTTCTTT
CASSELSNTEAFF
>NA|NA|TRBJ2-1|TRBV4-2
TGTGCCATGGGCCCCGAGCTACGGCACAATGAGCAGTTCTTC
CAMGPELRHNEQFF
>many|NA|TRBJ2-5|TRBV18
TGTGCCAGCTCACCAGACAGACAAGAGACCCAGTACTTC
CASSPDRQETQYF
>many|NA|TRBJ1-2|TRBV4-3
TGCGCCAGCAGCCAAGTCAGGGGTTTGGACTATGGCTACACCTTC
CASSQVRGLDYGYTF
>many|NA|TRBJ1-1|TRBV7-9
TGTGCCAGACAGCCTGAAGCTTTCTTT
CARQPEAFF
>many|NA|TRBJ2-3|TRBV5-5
TGTGCCAGCAGCCTGGTTCCGGGGTCGAGCACAGATACGCAGTATTTT
CASSLVPGSSTDTQYF
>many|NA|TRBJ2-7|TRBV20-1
TGCAGTGCTAGAGCTACCTGGGAGCCCATCGACGAGCAGTACTTC
CSARATWEPIDEQYF
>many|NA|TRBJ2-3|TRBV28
TGTGCCAGCAGTTTAGGACCAGATACGCAGTATTTT
CASSLGPDTQYF
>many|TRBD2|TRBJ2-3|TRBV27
TGTGCCAGCAGTTTACCAGCGGGGGGCAGGGGTACAGATACGCAGTATTTT
CASSLPAGGRGTDTQYF
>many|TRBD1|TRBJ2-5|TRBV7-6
TGTGCCAGCAGCCGCCGGACAGGGGGATCCCAAGAGACCCAGTACTTC
CASSRRTGGSQETQYF
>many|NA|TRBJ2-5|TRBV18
TGTGCCAGCTCCACACAAGAGACCCAGTACTTC
CASSTQETQYF
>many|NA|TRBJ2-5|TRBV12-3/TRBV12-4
TGTGCCAGCAGTTTAGGGCCTAGCGCAAAGACCCAGTACTTC
CASSLGPSAKTQYF
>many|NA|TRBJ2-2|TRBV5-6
TGTGCCAGCAAACTGAGGGGCACCGGGGAGCTGTTTTTT
CASKLRGTGELFF
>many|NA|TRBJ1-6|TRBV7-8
TGTGCCAGCAGCACAACTACCCGGGACTCCACCTATAATTCACCCCTCCACTTT
CASSTTTRDSTYNSPLHF
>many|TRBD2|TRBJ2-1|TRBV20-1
TGCAGTGCTAGAGAGGGGCGGGGGTATAATGAGCAGTTCTTC
CSAREGRGYNEQFF
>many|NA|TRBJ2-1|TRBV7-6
TGTGCCAGCAGCTTTATCAGGCAGAGCTCCTACAATGAGCAGTTCTTC
CASSFIRQSSYNEQFF
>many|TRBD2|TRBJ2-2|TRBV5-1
TGCGCCAGCAGCTTGGTCCTAGCGGACCCCAACACCGGGGAGCTGTTTTTT
CASSLVLADPNTGELFF
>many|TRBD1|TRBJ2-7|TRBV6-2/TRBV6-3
TGTGCCAGCAGTTTCCCGGGACAGGGGATGGGCTCCTACGAGCAGTACTTC
CASSFPGQGMGSYEQYF
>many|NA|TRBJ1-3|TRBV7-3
TGTGCCAGCAGCTTTAACCTTATTCGAAACACCATATATTTT
CASSFNLIRNTIYF
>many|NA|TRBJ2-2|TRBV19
TGTGCCAGTAGTATAGATATAGTAGGGGCGCGGAACACCGGGGAGCTGTTTTTT
CASSIDIVGARNTGELFF
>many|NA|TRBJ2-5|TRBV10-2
TGCGCCACCTCGAGAGGCCACCGGGAGACCCAGTACTTC
CATSRGHRETQYF
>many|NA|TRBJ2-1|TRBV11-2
TGTGCCAGCAGCTTCTACAGTAATGAGCAGTTCTTC
CASSFYSNEQFF
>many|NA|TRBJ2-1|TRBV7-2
TGTGCCAGCAGCTTCTACTTTGGGGTAACTCCGTTCTTC
CASSFYFGVTPFF
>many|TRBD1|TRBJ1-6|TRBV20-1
TGCAGTGCCACGTGGTTGGACAGGGAAGGTTCACCCCTCCACTTT
CSATWLDREGSPLHF
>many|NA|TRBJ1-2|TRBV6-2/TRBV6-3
TGTGCCAGCAGTTACTCGCGATTTCTGGAGGGCTACACCTTC
CASSYSRFLEGYTF
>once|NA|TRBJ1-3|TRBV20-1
TGCAGTGCTAGGGCTTGGGGAGGGAGCGGTAGAATAGATGGAAACACCATATATTTT
CSARAWGGSGRIDGNTIYF